This T cell receptor (beta chain) was sequenced during a study of CD8 T cells in ankylosing spondylitis. The study, taken as a whole, reports: Disease-linked clones displayed a CD8+ phenotype and appeared relatively rarely in peripheral blood. Certain motif variants had earlier appeared in reactive arthritis synovial fluid and blood. Reports say disease-linked clones showed up significantly more in matched ankylosing spondylitis synovial fluid. Seemingly characteristic of ankylosing spondylitis blood was a TCR beta motif consisting of under 10 highly homologous variants.

This clonotype has just one count. Its antigen is undetermined. CDR3 length equals 16 residues. Germline assignment: CDR1 MDHEN and CDR2 SYDVKM. After removal of 3 bases from V and 2 bases from J, the junction contained 9 bases not matched to a gene. Libraries of TCR beta came from quantitative 5'-RACE with molecular barcodes. TCRdb passed the 5' RACE reads through MiXCR, listing each CDR3 protein once. The repertoire holds about 750,000 distinct CDR3 sequences, with under 20% as singletons. The V and J genes are TRBV28 and TRBJ1-2, with 7 bases matching TRBD1. The source of this sequence is a male donor with ankylosing spondylitis. Material: blood, either unsorted or a sorted T cell fraction (not recorded which). CDR3 bases: TGTGCCAGCAGTTTTGTCGTTGCAGGGGGGAACTATGGCTACACCTTC. It is translated as CASSFVVAGGNYGYTF.